Below, one T cell receptor (beta chain) is given with its context. Sequencing used immunoSEQ multiplex PCR; TCRdb keeps in-frame clones, though not all of them. The repertoire holds about 380,000 clones, 85% seen once, with approximately 3.7% in the top ten. The entry originates in a study of blood T cell repertoires in COVID-19. For the study at large: From T cells, B-cell-depleted T cells, or PBMCs came the material, which was cDNA or gDNA.

Germline V gene data show CDR1 as SGHRS and CDR2 as YFSETQ. The CDR3 totals 16 residues. After removal of 2 bases from V and 5 bases from J, the junction contained 7 bases not matched to a gene. The sample was peripheral blood. This receptor was identified in a woman aged 18-35 years with acute or convalescent COVID-19. The V call is TRBV5-1, the J call TRBJ1-6; 7 positions agree with TRBD1. The CDR3 sequence is CASSLRGRSDNSPLHF. CDR3 bases: TGCGCCAGCAGCTTAAGGGGGCGGTCGGATAATTCACCCCTCCACTTT.